This T cell receptor beta chain derives from a study of metastatic and nonmetastatic thyroid tumors. Overall study: The study looked at repertoires side by side in blood and in tumor or nodule tissue from malignant and benign thyroid patients.

This clone is categorized as medium-sized. TCRdb re-analyzed the PCR reads through MiXCR. The sample shows 5,000 to 8,000 clones, 16% of them seen only once. The CDR3 runs to 16 residues. Germline V gene data show CDR1 as MNHEY and CDR2 as SMNVEV (reference sequence). The V segment lost 8 bases and the J segment 2 bases; nucleotides outside the gene matches: 8. No patient had received any treatment before thyroid surgery. Sequencing was carried out using tumor tissue. The chain combines TRBV27 with TRBJ2-5, with 13 bases fitting TRBD2. The TCR was taken from a male donor with papillary thyroid cancer or a benign thyroid nodule (not recorded which). Some clones in this sample may be carry-over from other donors' samples. DNA for the CDR3: TGTGCCAGCGCTTTCGGGACTAGCGGGGATCAAGAGACCCAGTACTTC. This gives the protein CASAFGTSGDQETQYF.